This T cell receptor beta chain was sequenced for a study of blood T cell repertoires in COVID-19. Method: immunoSEQ multiplex PCR; TCRdb's copy keeps in-frame clones and lacks some. The table has over 150,000 clones, about four fifths seen once. Participants were aged 18 to 89 years, lived in over 20 US areas, and enrolled virtually. The germline gives CDR1 SGHVS, CDR2 FNYEAQ. The CDR3 totals 14 residues. V was pared by 2 bases and J by 6 bases, with 10 bases between. The sequence came from a man aged 35 to 55 who had recovered from COVID-19. Sequenced material: PBMCs or T cells enriched from blood (not recorded which). This chain joins TRBV7-6 and TRBJ1-4; D gene ambiguous. The CDR3 spells CASSLKAGYEKLFF. The CDR3 coding sequence is TGTGCCAGCAGCTTAAAGGCAGGCTATGAAAAACTGTTTTTT.